The 22 T cell receptor beta chains below all came from one sample that was sequenced in a study of T cells after yellow fever vaccination. Via MiXCR, TCRdb re-called the 5' RACE reads, giving one row per CDR3 protein. The table has roughly 500,000 distinct CDR3 sequences, under 25% seen once. The source was PBMCs, collected 15 days after the yellow fever booster vaccination. These receptor sequences come from a man under 40 who received the YFV17D yellow fever vaccine.

This clonotype was found a few times. The chain joins TRBV20-1 to TRBJ2-7, with a tentative D call TRBD2 (5 bases). This CDR3 comprises 13 residues. Germline V lookup: CDR1 DFQATT, CDR2 SNEGSKA (reference sequence). V lost 5 bases and J 3 bases, leaving 14 bases between the germline ends. This CDR3 is CSAPRALGYEQYF. DNA for the CDR3: TGCAGTGCTCCCCGGGCACTAGGCTACGAGCAGTACTTC.

This sequence joins TRBV5-1 and TRBJ2-1; D is ambiguous. Germline V gene sequence: CDR1 SGHRS, CDR2 YFSETQ. Trimming shortened V by 6 bases and J by 12 bases, and 19 bases separated the two germline ends. CDR3 length: 13 residues. Written as DNA, the CDR3 is TGCGCCAGCAACGGTCATTACCCATCCGGGCAGTTCTTC. This gives the protein CASNGHYPSGQFF. The variable domain in full, completed from reference TRBV5-1 and TRBJ2-1, reads KAGVTQTPRYLIKTRGQQVTLSCSPISGHRSVSWYQQTPGQGLQFLFEYFSETQRNKGNFPGRFSGRQFSNSRSEMNVSTLELGDSALYLCASNGHYPSGQFFGPGTRLTVL.

The J gene is TRBJ2-1, the V gene TRBV5-1; 8 bases map to TRBD2. This CDR3 spans 15 amino acids. V shed 0 bases and J 10 bases; nucleotides not matched to a gene: 9. Germline lookup yields CDR1 SGHRS and CDR2 YFSETQ. The CDR3 here is CASSLVSSGIVEQFF. CDR3 bases: TGCGCCAGCAGCTTGGTTAGTAGCGGGATAGTGGAGCAGTTCTTC.

This clonotype was seen only a few times. This rearrangement joins TRBV10-3 to TRBJ1-1; maybe TRBD1 (6 bases). This CDR3 is 15 amino acids long. Germline V gene lookup returns CDR1 ENHRY and CDR2 SYGVKD. The V gene lost 3 bases and the J gene lost 0 bases, with 11 bases spanning the gap. The CDR3 is CAISEQGWMNTEAFF. CDR3 sequence (DNA): TGTGCCATCAGTGAACAGGGATGGATGAACACTGAAGCTTTCTTT.

V usage is TRBV29-1 and J usage is TRBJ2-3; D is unclear. This CDR3 has 12 amino acids. V was pared by 8 bases and J by 5 bases, with 14 bases between. Germline-derived CDR1 and CDR2 are SQVTM and ANQGSEA. Here the CDR3 reads CSIAAAQDTQYF. The CDR3 bases are TGCAGCATCGCTGCGGCACAAGATACGCAGTATTTT.

The chain couples TRBV18 to TRBJ2-7; 12 positions agree with TRBD2. CDR3 length: 14 residues. V lost 3 bases, J lost 6 bases, and 3 bases stayed unmatched. Germline CDR1 is KGHSH and CDR2 is LQKENI. The CDR3 protein is CASSPSGLAGEQYF. The CDR3 DNA reads TGTGCCAGCTCACCGTCGGGACTAGCGGGCGAGCAGTACTTC.

This clonotype was seen more than once but under ten times. This chain connects TRBV14 to TRBJ2-1; 11 bases map to TRBD2. With 3 bases clipped from V and 7 bases from J, the junction kept 11 bases outside the gene matches. This CDR3 region has 17 residues. Looked up from germline, CDR1 is SGHDN and CDR2 is FVKESK. In DNA, the CDR3 is TGTGCCAGCAGCCATAGGGCCGGACTAGCGGGTTTGAATGAGCAGTTCTTC. It translates to CASSHRAGLAGLNEQFF.

V is TRBV6-5 and J is TRBJ2-7, with 8 nucleotides matching TRBD2. Germline V lookup: CDR1 MNHEY, CDR2 SVGAGI. Unmatched junction bases numbered 5, after V lost 2 bases and J lost 2 bases. This CDR3 region has 15 residues. CDR3 nucleotides: TGTGCCAGCAGTTACCCGGGACTAGTTACCTACGAGCAGTACTTC. Protein sequence: CASSYPGLVTYEQYF.

This chain joins TRBV11-1 and TRBJ2-1; 9 bases line up with TRBD1. V trimming: 1 base; J trimming: 6 bases; junction bases outside the gene matches: 7. The CDR3 consists of 16 residues. Germline V gene sequence: CDR1 SGHAT, CDR2 FQDESV (reference sequence). CDR3 in amino acids: CASSLGTGQGSNEQFF. CDR3 nucleotides: TGTGCCAGCAGCTTAGGTACGGGACAGGGTTCCAATGAGCAGTTCTTC.

This clonotype was detected only a few times. This chain connects TRBV9 to TRBJ2-5, with D maybe TRBD1 (5 bases). Germline V gene lookup returns CDR1 SGDLS and CDR2 YYNGEE. Trimming removed 4 bases from V and 2 bases from J, with 9 bases in between. CDR3 size: 13 residues. CDR3 residues: CASSLQVQETQYF. In DNA, the CDR3 is TGTGCCAGCAGCTTACAGGTGCAAGAGACCCAGTACTTC.

This sequence joins TRBV20-1 and TRBJ2-1, with a tentative D call TRBD1 (5 bases). CDR3 length: 14 residues. Trimming stripped 4 bases from V and 0 bases from J, with 10 bases between. Germline V gene lookup returns CDR1 DFQATT and CDR2 SNEGSKA (reference sequence). The CDR3 loop is CSANYRSSYNEQFF. DNA of the CDR3: TGCAGTGCTAACTACAGGAGCTCCTACAATGAGCAGTTCTTC.

The J gene is TRBJ1-6, the V gene TRBV7-9; 10 bases map to TRBD1. This CDR3 contains 12 residues. The junction had 0 bases not matched to a gene; V was cut back by 4 bases and J by 12 bases. CDR1 is SEHNR and CDR2 is FQNEAQ in the germline V gene (reference sequence). The CDR3: CASSWDRGPLHF. CDR3 DNA sequence: TGTGCCAGCAGCTGGGACAGGGGACCCCTCCACTTT.

V gene TRBV27 combines with J gene TRBJ2-2; a weak D match, TRBD1 (6 bases). The ends were cut back, 3 bases at V and 7 bases at J, with 24 bases in the middle. The germline gives CDR1 MNHEY, CDR2 SMNVEV (reference sequence). The CDR3 is 18 amino acids. For the CDR3, the DNA is TGTGCCAGCAGTTTTAGAGGGGGAACATACACCGGGCACGGGGAGCTGTTTTTT. As protein: CASSFRGGTYTGHGELFF.

This chain links TRBV7-2 with TRBJ2-1; 9 bases map to TRBD1. The CDR3 extends over 15 amino acids. With 6 bases clipped from V and 6 bases from J, the junction kept 9 bases outside the gene matches. Germline CDR1 SGHTA, CDR2 FQGNSA. CDR3 DNA: TGTGCCAGCAGTCCTAATCGGGACAGGGTCAATGAGCAGTTCTTC. Its protein product is CASSPNRDRVNEQFF. Full variable domain (remainder filled in from reference TRBV7-2 and TRBJ2-1): GAGVSQSPSNKVTEKGKDVELRCDPISGHTALYWYRQSLGQGLEFLIYFQGNSAPDKSGLPSDRFSAERTGGSVSTLTIQRTQQEDSAVYLCASSPNRDRVNEQFFGPGTRLTVL.

This clonotype has more than one count but fewer than ten. The chain combines TRBV15 with TRBJ2-1, with D tentatively TRBD2 (6 bases). The CDR3 covers 17 residues. Trimming removed 1 base at V and 5 bases at J, with 18 bases between. The germline V gene has CDR1 LNHNV and CDR2 YYDKDF (reference sequence). The CDR3 region is CATSRGGLSARNNEQFF. DNA of the CDR3: TGTGCCACCAGCAGAGGTGGACTATCCGCGCGAAACAATGAGCAGTTCTTC.

This clonotype was counted between two and nine times. The rearrangement joins TRBV11-2 to TRBJ2-5; a weak D match, TRBD2 (5 bases). Germline CDR1 reads SGHAT; CDR2 reads FQNNGV. V was trimmed by 5 bases and J by 4 bases, leaving 11 bases between them. The CDR3 covers 13 residues. This CDR3 reads CASSGSPVETQYF. The CDR3 nucleotides read TGTGCCAGCAGCGGGAGTCCGGTAGAGACCCAGTACTTC.

This clonotype occurred a few times. This chain connects TRBV20-1 to TRBJ1-1; no clear D gene. The ends were cut back, 0 bases at V and 3 bases at J, with 8 bases in the middle. The length of the CDR3 is 13 residues. CDR1 is DFQATT and CDR2 is SNEGSKA in the germline V gene (reference sequence). CDR3 residues: CSARDGRHTEAFF. In nucleotides, the CDR3 is TGCAGTGCTAGAGACGGGAGGCACACTGAAGCTTTCTTT.

The V gene is TRBV3-1, the J gene TRBJ2-3, with unresolved D. V lost 0 bases, J lost 3 bases, and 10 bases lay in between. This CDR3 comprises 15 residues. Germline-derived CDR1 and CDR2 are LGHDT and YNNKEL (reference sequence). The CDR3 here is CASSQDRALTDTQYF. In DNA form, the CDR3 reads TGTGCCAGCAGCCAAGATAGGGCCCTTACAGATACGCAGTATTTT.

The chain is built from TRBV7-8 and TRBJ2-2; D is uncertain. Trimming cost V 3 bases and J 0 bases, with 8 bases left between them. The CDR3 totals 15 residues. Germline V lookup: CDR1 SGHVS, CDR2 FQNEAQ. The CDR3, as DNA: TGTGCCAGCAGCTTCATGTCGACGAACACCGGGGAGCTGTTTTTT. Translating it yields CASSFMSTNTGELFF.

The chain carries TRBV7-2 and TRBJ2-3, with a weak D call TRBD2 (5 bases). The CDR3 is made up of 15 amino acids. Trimming pared 1 base from V and 2 bases from J, leaving 10 bases between. The germline V gene encodes CDR1 SGHTA and CDR2 FQGNSA. In nucleotides, the CDR3 is TGTGCCAGCAGCTTAGAGAGCGGACTCACAGATACGCAGTATTTT. Amino acids: CASSLESGLTDTQYF.

This clonotype was counted only a few times. The chain uses TRBV6-5 and TRBJ2-3; the D gene is possibly TRBD2 (6 bases). Trimming removed 4 bases from V and 2 bases from J, with 22 bases in between. Germline V gene sequence: CDR1 MNHEY, CDR2 SVGAGI. CDR3 length: 18 residues. This chain's CDR3 is CASSSTPKVSGVTDTQYF. CDR3 DNA: TGTGCCAGCAGTTCCACCCCAAAGGTTAGCGGAGTCACAGATACGCAGTATTTT.

This sequence joins TRBV12-3 or TRBV12-4 and TRBJ2-2; D gene ambiguous. The CDR3 totals 13 residues. With 4 bases removed from V and 6 bases from J, the gap between germline ends came to 9 bases. The CDR3 spells CASSSDSPGELFF. The CDR3 DNA follows: TGTGCCAGCAGTTCAGACTCCCCCGGGGAGCTGTTTTTT.